A selection of T cell receptor beta chains follows, all from one sample in a study of T cells in localized non-small cell lung cancer. This table comes from immunoSEQ multiplex PCR, and its TCRdb copy is limited to in-frame clones, with some not included. The repertoire consists of about 82,000 clones, with 80% occurring once and the leading ten covering less than 20%. Sequenced material: PBMCs, taken before any cancer treatment. The receptors were gathered from a man aged 35 to 69 with stage II squamous cell lung carcinoma. The CDR3 runs from the conserved cysteine through the conserved F or W. Fields, in order: V gene, D gene, J gene, CDR3 protein, CDR3 DNA. The D gene is left open where the match is weak.

>TRBV7-7|TRBD2|TRBJ2-2
CASSTGLAGGPNTGELFF
TGTGCTAGCTCTACCGGACTAGCGGGGGGGCCGAACACCGGGGAGCTGTTTTTT
>TRBV11-2|TRBD2|TRBJ2-5
CASSLMSSGRDQYF
TGTGCCAGCAGCTTGATGTCTAGCGGGAGAGACCAGTACTTC
>TRBV27|-|TRBJ2-7
CASSLSGAVDEQYF
TGTGCCAGCAGTTTATCGGGGGCAGTAGACGAGCAGTACTTC
>TRBV28|-|TRBJ2-7
CASSTRQGGGDYEQYF
TGTGCCAGCAGTACCCGACAGGGAGGAGGTGATTACGAGCAGTACTTC
>TRBV6-1|TRBD1|TRBJ1-5
CASTPIDRGNQPQHF
TGTGCCAGCACTCCGATAGACAGGGGAAATCAGCCCCAGCATTTT
>TRBV28|-|TRBJ1-3
CASSFGRGTGNTIYF
TGTGCCAGCAGTTTCGGCAGGGGCACTGGAAACACCATATATTTT
>TRBV9|-|TRBJ2-5
CASSASGFPQETQYF
TGTGCCAGCAGTGCCTCCGGGTTCCCACAAGAGACCCAGTACTTC
>TRBV28|-|TRBJ2-7
CASSSQYEQYF
TGTGCCAGCAGTTCCCAGTACGAGCAGTACTTC
>TRBV6-5|TRBD1|TRBJ1-3
CATQPGGSSGNTIYF
TGTGCCACTCAGCCAGGGGGCAGCTCTGGAAACACCATATATTTT
>TRBV5-1|-|TRBJ1-3
CASSVDVNSGNTIYF
TGCGCCAGCAGCGTTGACGTCAACTCTGGAAACACCATATATTTT
>TRBV30|-|TRBJ2-7
CASRDPPSYEQYF
TGTGCCAGCAGGGACCCCCCGTCCTACGAGCAGTACTTC
>TRBV7-6|-|TRBJ1-2
CASSLDGNYGYTF
TGTGCCAGCAGCTTAGACGGAAACTATGGCTACACCTTC
>TRBV7-8|-|TRBJ2-7
CASSLRAAYEQYF
TGTGCCAGCAGCCTCCGGGCCGCCTACGAGCAGTACTTC
>TRBV7-8|-|TRBJ2-1
CASSLAAGQGNEQFF
TGTGCCAGCAGCTTAGCGGCAGGTCAAGGCAATGAGCAGTTCTTC
>TRBV10-2|-|TRBJ1-4
CASSESGARGEKLFF
TGCGCCAGCAGTGAGTCGGGAGCCAGAGGTGAAAAACTGTTTTTT
>TRBV29-1|-|TRBJ2-3
CSVQRLTDTQYF
TGCAGCGTTCAGCGGCTCACAGATACGCAGTATTTT